The 6 T cell receptor beta chains below all came from one sample that was sequenced in a study of shared clonotypes between healthy human individuals. CD45RO-negative, CCR7-selected cells formed the naive CD8 fraction, which excluded terminally differentiated effector memory CD45RA+ cells. Measured with immunoSEQ multiplex PCR; TCRdb has only the in-frame clones, and not every one. The sample shows around 1.9 million clones, under 95% of them seen only once. Sequenced material: naive CD8+ T cells from PBMCs. The receptor source for this set is a man younger than 35 in good health. Some clones in this sample may be carry-over from other donors' samples.

Here the CDR3 reads CASSYFSDQETQYF. The CDR3 DNA follows: TGTGCCAGCAGTTACTTTTCAGACCAAGAGACCCAGTACTTC. The chain carries TRBV6-5 and TRBJ2-5; D ambiguous. The CDR3 consists of 14 residues. The germline gives CDR1 MNHEY, CDR2 SVGAGI. The ends were cut back, 1 base at V and 0 bases at J, with 6 bases in the middle.

The rearrangement links TRBV29-1 to TRBJ2-7; 10 nucleotides line up with TRBD1. The CDR3 totals 14 residues. Germline loops: CDR1 SQVTM, CDR2 ANQGSEA. Unmatched junction bases numbered 7, after V lost 5 bases and J lost 3 bases. CDR3 residues: CSVTGTGEIYEQYF. CDR3 DNA: TGCAGCGTTACCGGGACAGGGGAAATCTACGAGCAGTACTTC.

The rearrangement joins TRBV11-2 to TRBJ2-4; 9 bases align to TRBD1. Unmatched junction bases numbered 14, after V lost 9 bases and J lost 8 bases. Germline-derived CDR1 and CDR2 are SGHAT and FQNNGV. The CDR3 spans 15 residues. As DNA, the CDR3 is TGTGCCAGTGGATCGGTTTACAGGGGGCGGTACATTCAGTACTTC. Translation: CASGSVYRGRYIQYF.

The chain joins TRBV19 to TRBJ1-5; D is possibly TRBD1 (6 bases). V was pared by 3 bases and J by 4 bases, with 16 bases between. CDR3 length equals 16 residues. Germline-derived CDR1 and CDR2 are LNHDA and SQIVND (reference sequence). The CDR3: CASSIRIRGANQPQHF. Here the CDR3 DNA reads TGTGCCAGTAGTATCAGGATTCGGGGGGCAAATCAGCCCCAGCATTTT. The variable domain in full, completed from reference TRBV19 and TRBJ1-5, reads DGGITQSPKYLFRKEGQNVTLSCEQNLNHDAMYWYRQDPGQGLRLIYYSQIVNDFQKGDIAEGYSVSREKKESFPLTVTSAQKNPTAFYLCASSIRIRGANQPQHFGDGTRLSIL.

The rearrangement links TRBV9 to TRBJ2-3; D may correspond to TRBD1 or TRBD2 (5 bases each). Germline CDR1 and CDR2: SGDLS and YYNGEE. There are 17 residues in the CDR3. Trimming stripped 10 bases from V and 0 bases from J, with 24 bases between. CDR3 sequence: CASTGARPLGSTDTQYF. CDR3 nucleotides: TGTGCCTCCACCGGGGCCCGACCCCTAGGAAGCACAGATACGCAGTATTTT.

This chain joins TRBV27 and TRBJ2-3; 10 positions match TRBD1. Germline assignment: CDR1 MNHEY and CDR2 SMNVEV (reference sequence). V shed 11 bases and J 4 bases; nucleotides not matched to a gene: 6. There are 13 residues in the CDR3. CDR3 residues: CAARDRGADTQYF. The CDR3 nucleotides read TGTGCCGCGCGGGACAGGGGAGCAGATACGCAGTATTTT.